These T cell receptor beta chains were read from a single sample in a study of beta chain features in type 1 diabetes. Sequencing used immunoSEQ multiplex PCR; TCRdb keeps in-frame clones, though not all of them. The data show 50,000 or so clones, with roughly 40% seen just once and approximately 1.3% held by the top ten. Sequencing was carried out using Tregs from blood. These receptors were taken from a man aged 25 to 40 with type 1 diabetes. Each CDR3 is given with its conserved first and last residue. A D gene is named only where the DNA matches it firmly. Clone size, where shown, is once, few, many, or a class for clones that have expanded.

size: -; V: TRBV5-1; D: -; length: 14; J: TRBJ2-3; DNA: TGCGCCAGCAGCTCCCGGGACTCCACAGATACGCAGTATTTT; CDR3: CASSSRDSTDTQYF
size: -; V: TRBV6-5; D: -; length: 13; J: TRBJ1-4; DNA: TGTGCCAGCAGTCAACCCGGGAATGAAAAACTGTTTTTT; CDR3: CASSQPGNEKLFF
size: -; V: TRBV28; D: -; length: 14; J: TRBJ1-3; DNA: TGTGCCAGCAGTTTAATCGGGACTGGAAACACCATATATTTT; CDR3: CASSLIGTGNTIYF
size: -; V: TRBV20-1; D: -; length: 10; J: TRBJ2-1; DNA: TGCAGTGCACCCACGAGTGAGCAGTTCTTC; CDR3: CSAPTSEQFF
size: -; V: TRBV5-4; D: -; length: 15; J: TRBJ1-1; DNA: TGTGCCAGCAGCTTAGAGGCCAGCTCCAACACTGAAGCTTTCTTT; CDR3: CASSLEASSNTEAFF
size: -; V: TRBV7-2; D: -; length: 15; J: TRBJ1-2; DNA: TGTGCCAGCAGCTTAGTACAGCTTACTAACTATGGCTACACCTTC; CDR3: CASSLVQLTNYGYTF
size: few; V: TRBV7-2; D: -; length: 12; J: TRBJ2-3; DNA: TGTGCCAGCAGCTTTATGACAGATACGCAGTATTTT; CDR3: CASSFMTDTQYF
size: -; V: TRBV7-3; D: TRBD2; length: 15; J: TRBJ2-1; DNA: TGTGCCAGCAGCTTATTCGGGAGGGAGGGCAATGAGCAGTTCTTC; CDR3: CASSLFGREGNEQFF
size: -; V: TRBV5-1; D: TRBD2; length: 16; J: TRBJ2-1; DNA: TGCGCCAGCAGCTTGGCCGGGACTAGCGGGAGTATCGGGCAGTTCTTC; CDR3: CASSLAGTSGSIGQFF
size: -; V: TRBV7-6; D: -; length: 15; J: TRBJ1-1; DNA: TGTGCCAGCAGCCTAAGGGAGGGCATGAACACTGAAGCTTTCTTT; CDR3: CASSLREGMNTEAFF
size: -; V: TRBV28; D: -; length: 12; J: TRBJ2-7; DNA: TGTGCCAGCAGTTTGGCCGTCTACGAGCAGTACTTC; CDR3: CASSLAVYEQYF
size: -; V: TRBV30; D: -; length: 13; J: TRBJ2-5; DNA: TGTGCCTGGAGCCTAGCGCAGCTTTCGACCCAGTACTTC; CDR3: CAWSLAQLSTQYF
size: -; V: TRBV19; D: TRBD1; length: 15; J: TRBJ2-5; DNA: TGTGCCAGTAAGAGCCCCGGTTCAGGGGGAGAGACCCAGTACTTC; CDR3: CASKSPGSGGETQYF
size: few; V: TRBV27; D: TRBD1; length: 13; J: TRBJ1-1; DNA: TGTGCCAGCGGACAGGGGGCTAACACTGAAGCTTTCTTT; CDR3: CASGQGANTEAFF
size: once; V: TRBV28; D: TRBD2; length: 13; J: TRBJ2-4; DNA: TGTGCCAGCAGATTGGGGAGGGGAAACATTCAGTACTTC; CDR3: CASRLGRGNIQYF
size: -; V: TRBV28; D: -; length: 14; J: TRBJ2-7; DNA: TGTGCCAGCACCACGGCGGAGGGCGCCTACGAGCAGTACTTC; CDR3: CASTTAEGAYEQYF
size: few; V: TRBV6-1; D: -; length: 13; J: TRBJ1-5; DNA: TGTGCCAGCAGTGTAAGGGGATATCAGCCCCAGCATTTT; CDR3: CASSVRGYQPQHF
size: few; V: TRBV5-6; D: TRBD2; length: 15; J: TRBJ2-1; DNA: TGTGCCAGCACCCGGAGTAGCGGGGCCTACAATGAGCAGTTCTTC; CDR3: CASTRSSGAYNEQFF
size: -; V: TRBV4-1; D: TRBD1; length: 15; J: TRBJ2-7; DNA: TGCGCCAGCAGCCAATCGACAGGGGGCGGCTACGAGCAGTACTTC; CDR3: CASSQSTGGGYEQYF
size: few; V: TRBV7-2; D: -; length: 13; J: TRBJ1-5; DNA: TGTGCCAGCAGCTCCAGGAACAATCAGCCCCAGCATTTT; CDR3: CASSSRNNQPQHF
size: -; V: TRBV6-5; D: -; length: 14; J: TRBJ1-3; DNA: TGTGCCAGCACGGCAGGGGCGGTAGGAAACACCATATATTTT; CDR3: CASTAGAVGNTIYF
size: once; V: TRBV7-2; D: -; length: 15; J: TRBJ2-7; DNA: TGTGCCAGCAGCTTAGCAGGACAAGGATCCTACGAGCAGTACTTC; CDR3: CASSLAGQGSYEQYF
size: -; V: TRBV5-4; D: -; length: 12; J: TRBJ2-5; DNA: TGTGCCAGCAGCTCCCGAGCGGAGACCCAGTACTTC; CDR3: CASSSRAETQYF
size: few; V: TRBV7-8; D: TRBD1; length: 15; J: TRBJ1-5; DNA: TGTGCCAGCAGCTCTGGACAGGGGGCAGATCAGCCCCAGCATTTT; CDR3: CASSSGQGADQPQHF
size: -; V: TRBV10-1; D: -; length: 14; J: TRBJ2-4; DNA: TGCGCCCTAAGCCGAGGCGGGATGGATGACATTCAGTACTTC; CDR3: CALSRGGMDDIQYF
size: -; V: TRBV2; D: -; length: 15; J: TRBJ2-1; DNA: TGTGCCAGCAGTCCTCTACTGGCCGGGTTGCGCGAGCAGTTCTTC; CDR3: CASSPLLAGLREQFF
size: few; V: TRBV4-2; D: -; length: 16; J: TRBJ1-6; DNA: TGTGCCAGCAGCCAAGATGCGGCCCGCTATAATTCACCCCTCCACTTT; CDR3: CASSQDAARYNSPLHF
size: -; V: TRBV28; D: -; length: 17; J: TRBJ2-4; DNA: TGTGCCAGCAGTCCTAACCCCCAATCGATCCGGAGAAACATTCAGTACTTC; CDR3: CASSPNPQSIRRNIQYF
size: -; V: TRBV5-1; D: -; length: 14; J: TRBJ2-7; DNA: TGCGCCAGCAGCTTGGACAGGGCCGCCTACGAGCAGTACTTC; CDR3: CASSLDRAAYEQYF